This T cell receptor (beta chain) was profiled in a study of persistence of HIV-infected CD4 T cells. Study-level background: Isolated cells were CMV- and HIV-1 Gag-responding CD4+ T cells. Study-level findings and limits: CMV- and Gag-responding cells had lower TCRbeta richness than CD3/CD28-responding cells.

The stimulus was lysate of CMV-infected fibroblasts, 10 ug/mL. CD40L-negative CD69-negative CD45RO-high memory CD4+ T cells were sorted as populations depleted of antigen-responding cells. Donors were HIV-1-infected adults who began suppressive ART during chronic infection. Donors had undetectable plasma HIV-1 RNA, under 50 copies/mL, for 4+ years. Losses at the gene ends were 2 bases for V and 2 bases for J; bases not matched to a gene: 6. The germline gives CDR1 SEHNR, CDR2 FQNEAQ (reference sequence). This CDR3 is 16 amino acids long. The count of this clone is one. Its antigen is still unknown. The immunoSEQ assay was version 4, run in survey mode. This table comes from immunoSEQ multiplex PCR, and its TCRdb copy is limited to in-frame clones, with some not included. The sample has about 37,000 clones, 65% to 85% seen once.

This chain links TRBV7-9 with TRBJ1-2; 9 nucleotides line up with TRBD1. This sequence originates from an adult man with HIV who was CMV-seropositive. The sequencing used CD4+ T cells sorted from PBMCs after 18-hour stimulation, collected from a patient who received antiretroviral therapy. The CDR3 is CASSLKGTGSNYGYTF. The CDR3, as DNA: TGTGCCAGCAGCTTAAAGGGGACAGGGAGCAACTATGGCTACACCTTC.